Shown below are 4 T cell receptor beta chains from a single sample sequenced in a study of cytomegalovirus exposure and HLA in healthy donors. 60 Vbeta and 13 Jbeta primers were used in PCR. Libraries were prepared by immunoSEQ multiplex PCR; TCRdb keeps only in-frame clonotypes and omits some of them. The sample holds over 150,000 clones, around 80% seen once. Sequencing was performed on PBMCs. The receptors shown here come from a man in his late teens or twenties in good health and CMV-seronegative.

This clone was observed once. The CDR3 nucleotides read TGTGCCAGCAGCTTTGGTGGCGGAAGCTACGAGCAGTACTTC. It yields the protein CASSFGGGSYEQYF. The chain has TRBV5-6 and TRBJ2-7; D uncertain. V gave up 2 bases and J gave up 3 bases, with 12 bases separating them. The CDR3 is 14 amino acids. Germline assignment: CDR1 SGHDT and CDR2 YYEEEE.

This clone was recorded a few times. J is TRBJ2-2 and V is TRBV5-4, with TRBD1 matching over 12 bases. Unmatched junction bases numbered 4, after V lost 3 bases and J lost 4 bases. The CDR3 runs to 16 residues. Germline assignment: CDR1 SGHNT and CDR2 YYREEE (reference sequence). The CDR3 is CASSWGDRGRTGELFF. CDR3 sequence (DNA): TGTGCCAGCAGCTGGGGGGACAGGGGGCGCACCGGGGAGCTGTTTTTT.

This chain connects TRBV7-9 to TRBJ2-1, with TRBD2 matching 9 bases. V was clipped by 0 bases and J by 5 bases; unmatched bases: 5. Germline V CDR1 and CDR2: SEHNR, FQNEAQ (reference sequence). This CDR3 region has 16 residues. The CDR3 bases are TGTGCCAGCAGCTTAGCGCCGACTAGCGGAAACAATGAGCAGTTCTTC. Its protein product is CASSLAPTSGNNEQFF.

The chain combines TRBV6-1 with TRBJ2-7, with 7 bases that match TRBD2. Germline V gene lookup returns CDR1 MNHNS and CDR2 SASEGT. This CDR3 is 11 amino acids long. V lost 11 bases and J lost 1; bases outside the gene matches: 2. Here the CDR3 reads CAGGLSYEQYF. In DNA form, the CDR3 reads TGTGCCGGGGGACTATCCTACGAGCAGTACTTC.